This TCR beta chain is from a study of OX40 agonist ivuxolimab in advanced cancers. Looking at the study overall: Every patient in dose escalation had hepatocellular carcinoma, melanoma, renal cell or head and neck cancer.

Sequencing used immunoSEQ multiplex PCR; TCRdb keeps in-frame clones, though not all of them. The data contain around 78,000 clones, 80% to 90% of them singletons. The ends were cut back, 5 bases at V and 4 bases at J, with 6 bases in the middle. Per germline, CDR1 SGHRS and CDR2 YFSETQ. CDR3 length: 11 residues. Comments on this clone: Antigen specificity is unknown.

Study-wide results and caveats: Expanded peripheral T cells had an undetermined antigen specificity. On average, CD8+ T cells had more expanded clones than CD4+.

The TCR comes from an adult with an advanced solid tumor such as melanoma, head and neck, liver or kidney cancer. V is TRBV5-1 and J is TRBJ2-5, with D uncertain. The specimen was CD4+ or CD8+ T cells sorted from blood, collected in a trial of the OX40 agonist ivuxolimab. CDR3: CASRDLETQYF. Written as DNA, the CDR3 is TGCGCCAGCAGGGACCTAGAGACCCAGTACTTC.